This passage covers 20 T cell receptor beta chains from one sample sequenced in a study of blood T cell repertoires in COVID-19. Produced via immunoSEQ multiplex PCR; TCRdb's table is partial and in-frame only. The sample lists roughly 50,000 clones, over 75% seen once, with around a sixth in the top ten. Sample: peripheral blood. All receptors derive from a human donor with active COVID-19. The donor label of this sample is uncertain.

This clone was detected only once. The rearrangement uses TRBV11-2 and TRBJ2-7; 7 bases are shared with TRBD2. This CDR3 is 14 amino acids long. With V trimmed by 2 bases and J by 6 bases, 7 bases remained unmatched. Germline V CDR1 and CDR2: SGHAT, FQNNGV. CDR3 amino acids: CASSLLAGRGEQYF. The DNA of the CDR3 is TGTGCCAGCAGCTTATTGGCGGGGAGGGGCGAGCAGTACTTC.

The chain uses TRBV9 and TRBJ1-1; unclear D gene. Germline CDR1 is SGDLS and CDR2 is YYNGEE. Deletions cut 0 bases from V and 1 base from J, with 7 bases between. CDR3 length: 14 amino acids. In DNA form, the CDR3 reads TGTGCCAGCAGCGTAGACGCAGGGAACACTGAAGCTTTCTTT. Protein: CASSVDAGNTEAFF.

The rearrangement joins TRBV5-1 to TRBJ2-7; D is uncertain. CDR1 is SGHRS and CDR2 is YFSETQ in the germline V gene. Trimming cost V 3 bases and J 6 bases, with 13 bases left between them. This CDR3 region has 13 residues. In DNA form, the CDR3 reads TGCGCCAGCAGCTCCCTGCCAGAGGCCGAGCAGTACTTC. This gives the protein CASSSLPEAEQYF.

This chain uses TRBV11-1 with TRBJ2-5; D unresolved. Trimming removed 1 base from V and 1 base from J, with 7 bases in between. Germline CDR1 SGHAT, CDR2 FQDESV (reference sequence). The CDR3 runs to 14 residues. This CDR3 is CASSLDRFQETQYF. Here the CDR3 DNA reads TGTGCCAGCAGCTTAGACAGATTCCAAGAGACCCAGTACTTC.

J is TRBJ2-1 and V is TRBV5-8; TRBD1 agrees at 8 bases. The V gene end was trimmed by 1 base and the J gene end by 5 bases; junction bases not matched to a gene: 8. CDR3 length: 16 amino acids. Germline assignment: CDR1 SGHTS and CDR2 YDEGEE. The CDR3 loop reads CASSLSMGTGDNEQFF. The CDR3 nucleotides read TGTGCCAGCAGCTTGTCTATGGGGACAGGAGACAATGAGCAGTTCTTC.

This clone was seen a single time. The chain couples TRBV9 to TRBJ2-5, with 8 bases fitting TRBD2. This CDR3 is built from 15 residues. V lost 0 bases, J lost 5 bases, and 6 bases stayed unmatched. The V gene's germline CDR1 is SGDLS and CDR2 YYNGEE. CDR3 amino acids: CASSVAGGLFETQYF. In DNA, the CDR3 is TGTGCCAGCAGCGTAGCGGGGGGGCTCTTCGAGACCCAGTACTTC.

This rearrangement joins TRBV7-2 to TRBJ2-5; 7 bases match TRBD2. V lost 5 bases and J lost 1; bases outside the gene matches: 7. The CDR3 length is 15 residues. Germline V gene data show CDR1 as SGHTA and CDR2 as FQGNSA. DNA of the CDR3: TGTGCCAGCAGCACCCTGGGGGGGGGCCAAGAGACCCAGTACTTC. Translated, it gives CASSTLGGGQETQYF. Full variable domain (rest looked up from reference TRBV7-2 and TRBJ2-5): GAGVSQSPSNKVTEKGKDVELRCDPISGHTALYWYRQSLGQGLEFLIYFQGNSAPDKSGLPSDRFSAERTGGSVSTLTIQRTQQEDSAVYLCASSTLGGGQETQYFGPGTRLLVL.

The chain is built from TRBV28 and TRBJ2-7; 10 bases agree with TRBD1. Trimming at V came to 6 bases and at J to 3 bases, leaving 14 bases not matched to a gene. The CDR3 contains 17 residues. Germline V gene data show CDR1 as MDHEN and CDR2 as SYDVKM. CDR3 sequence (DNA): TGTGCCAGCAGAACCTCGGGGAGCGGACAGGGGGGCTACGAGCAGTACTTC. Protein sequence: CASRTSGSGQGGYEQYF.

The CDR3 DNA follows: TGCGCCAGCAGCCACGCGACTAGCGGGGGGGCCTCGAACACCGGGGAGCTGTTTTTT. Encoded protein: CASSHATSGGASNTGELFF. The chain carries TRBV4-3 and TRBJ2-2; 14 bases agree with TRBD2. CDR3 length: 19 amino acids. The V segment lost 3 bases and the J segment 0 bases; nucleotides outside the gene matches: 6. CDR1 is LGHNA, CDR2 YSLEER, per germline.

V is TRBV19 and J is TRBJ1-4, with TRBD1 matching over 10 bases. The CDR3 length is 16 residues. The germline CDR1 and CDR2 sequences are LNHDA and SQIVND (reference sequence). V lost 7 bases, J lost 4 bases, and 9 bases stayed unmatched. The CDR3 here is CASKGTGQGINEKLFF. The CDR3 coding sequence is TGTGCCAGTAAGGGGACGGGACAGGGGATTAATGAAAAACTGTTTTTT.

This rearrangement joins TRBV7-3 to TRBJ2-1; D perhaps matches TRBD1 (5 bases). The CDR3 is made up of 15 amino acids. V dropped 2 bases and J dropped 5 bases, with 13 bases sitting between them. The germline gives CDR1 SGHTA, CDR2 FQGTGA. The CDR3 region is CASSLVRTRNNEQFF. The DNA for the CDR3 is TGTGCCAGCAGCTTAGTTAGGACAAGGAACAATGAGCAGTTCTTC.

This clone has a handful of counts. This chain links TRBV19 with TRBJ1-2; 7 nucleotides agree with TRBD1. The CDR3 runs 12 residues. The germline V gene encodes CDR1 LNHDA and CDR2 SQIVND (reference sequence). The junction had 6 bases not matched to a gene; V was cut back by 6 bases and J by 8 bases. In DNA form, the CDR3 reads TGTGCCAGTAGGACAGGGTTTGCGGGCTACACCTTC. Translated: CASRTGFAGYTF.

This chain connects TRBV9 to TRBJ1-3; D is ambiguous. CDR3 length: 15 amino acids. The V end was cut by 0 bases, the J end by 4 bases, with 11 bases between. Germline V gene sequence: CDR1 SGDLS, CDR2 YYNGEE. In nucleotides, the CDR3 is TGTGCCAGCAGCGTAGGACTAGGGAGAGGAAACACCATATATTTT. Its translation: CASSVGLGRGNTIYF.

Only a few counts were recorded for this clone. V usage is TRBV6-5 and J usage is TRBJ1-1; TRBD1 matches at 7 bases. CDR1 and CDR2 from the germline V gene are MNHEY and SVGAGI. V was clipped by 9 bases and J by 2 bases; unmatched bases: 6. The CDR3 has 13 amino acids. CDR3 sequence: CASSGQVNTEAFF. DNA for the CDR3: TGTGCCAGTAGCGGACAGGTAAACACTGAAGCTTTCTTT.

This clone has only a few counts. The V call is TRBV29-1, the J call TRBJ2-2; tentatively, D is TRBD1 (6 bases). Between the trimmed V and J ends, which lost 4 bases and 4 bases, there was a span of 13 bases. The CDR3 is 14 amino acids. Germline lookup yields CDR1 SQVTM and CDR2 ANQGSEA. The chain's CDR3 is CSVGQGLATGELFF. In DNA form, the CDR3 reads TGCAGCGTTGGTCAGGGGTTGGCCACCGGGGAGCTGTTTTTT.

V and J are TRBV27 and TRBJ1-3; D is unresolved. Per the germline V gene, CDR1 is MNHEY and CDR2 is SMNVEV (reference sequence). V gave up 5 bases and J gave up 0 bases, with 11 bases separating them. The CDR3 covers 15 residues. CDR3: CASSPGLRSGNTIYF. CDR3 coding DNA: TGTGCCAGCAGTCCAGGCCTGCGCTCTGGAAACACCATATATTTT.

This clone has ten or more counts. The rearrangement links TRBV6-6 to TRBJ1-6; 8 bases fit TRBD1. Germline V gene data show CDR1 as MNHNY and CDR2 as SVGAGI (reference sequence). Unmatched junction bases numbered 17, after V lost 11 bases and J lost 14 bases. This CDR3 region has 14 residues. CDR3 sequence: CAAGRQGARDALHF. The CDR3 nucleotides read TGTGCCGCGGGCAGGCAGGGGGCCCGGGATGCCCTCCACTTT.

This chain links TRBV3-1 (or the pseudogene TRBV3-2) with TRBJ2-3, with D possibly being TRBD2 (7 bases). The V and J ends lost 4 bases and 6 bases respectively, with 26 bases between them. Germline CDR1 reads LGHDT; CDR2 reads YNNKEL (reference sequence). The CDR3 is made up of 18 amino acids. As DNA, the CDR3 is TGTGCCAGCAGCCTCGTGTCTGGGGGGGCCCCCCCCGCGGATACGCAGTATTTT. Its protein is CASSLVSGGAPPADTQYF.

The CDR3 protein is CASSPQWWGANVLTF. CDR3 sequence (DNA): TGTGCCAGCAGCCCCCAGTGGTGGGGGGCCAACGTCCTGACTTTC. V and J are TRBV7-2 and TRBJ2-6, with D uncertain. CDR1 SGHTA and CDR2 FQGNSA come from the germline V gene. The length of the CDR3 is 15 residues. V was clipped by 5 bases and J by 4 bases, with 12 bases between them.

This chain joins TRBV9 and TRBJ1-6; TRBD1 agrees at 10 bases. The V gene end was trimmed by 3 bases and the J gene end by 9 bases; junction bases not matched to a gene: 6. The CDR3 runs 15 residues. CDR1 and CDR2 (germline): SGDLS, YYNGEE. In nucleotides, the CDR3 is TGTGCCAGCAGCGGGAGCGGGACAGGGGTTTCACCCCTCCACTTT. It encodes CASSGSGTGVSPLHF.